This T cell receptor beta chain originates from a study of T-cell reconstitution after alpha-beta-depleted transplantation in children. Study results and caveats: Counts and diversity of T cells one year after transplant came mostly from newly produced T cells.

CDR1 is MDHEN and CDR2 is SYDVKM in the germline V gene. The CDR3 length is 14 residues. V was clipped by 2 bases and J by 2 bases; unmatched bases: 3. This clonotype was seen a few times. The antigen is undetermined. Unique molecular identifiers were built into the TCRbeta library. TCRdb re-analysed the PCR reads in MiXCR, keeping a single row per CDR3 protein. The data contain about 580,000 distinct CDR3 sequences, 23% of them singletons. The source is a boy in the first two years of life who had a stem cell transplant for acute myeloid leukemia, so the T cells may come from the graft donor. This material consisted of PBMCs, mostly from graft donor cells, taken 360 days after TCRalphabeta/CD19-depleted stem cell transplant. The gene calls are TRBV28 and TRBJ2-7; 7 positions match TRBD2. CDR3 DNA sequence: TGTGCCAGCAGTTTAGAAGCGGGGACCTACGAGCAGTACGTC. Protein product: CASSLEAGTYEQYV.